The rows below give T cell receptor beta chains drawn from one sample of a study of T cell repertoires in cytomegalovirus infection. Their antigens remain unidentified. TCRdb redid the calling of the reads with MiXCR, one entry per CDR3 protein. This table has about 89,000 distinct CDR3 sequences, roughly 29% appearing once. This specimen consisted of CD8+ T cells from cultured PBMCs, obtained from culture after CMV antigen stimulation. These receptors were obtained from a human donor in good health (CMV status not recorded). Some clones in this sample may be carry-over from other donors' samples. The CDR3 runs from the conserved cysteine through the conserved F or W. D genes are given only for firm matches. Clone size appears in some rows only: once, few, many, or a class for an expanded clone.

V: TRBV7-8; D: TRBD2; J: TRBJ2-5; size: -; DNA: TGTGCCAGCAGCCGAAACAAACTAGAAGCGGGGGGCCGGGGAGAGACCCAGTACTTC; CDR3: CASSRNKLEAGGRGETQYF
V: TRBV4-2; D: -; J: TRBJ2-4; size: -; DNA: TGTGCCAGCAGCCAAATCGTCGAGGTTGGGGCCAAAAACATTCAGTACTTC; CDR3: CASSQIVEVGAKNIQYF
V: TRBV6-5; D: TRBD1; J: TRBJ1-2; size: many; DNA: TGTGCCAGCAGTCGTTCCGGGACAGGGGACGGCTACACCTTC; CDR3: CASSRSGTGDGYTF
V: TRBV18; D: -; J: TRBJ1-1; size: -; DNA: TGTGCCAGCTCACCACCTTGGGGGAACACTGAAGCTTTCTTT; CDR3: CASSPPWGNTEAFF
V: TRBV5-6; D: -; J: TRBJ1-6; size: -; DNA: TGTGCCAGCAGCCTGACCGGGACGTCATTTGGTGGTTCACCCCTCCACTTT; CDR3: CASSLTGTSFGGSPLHF
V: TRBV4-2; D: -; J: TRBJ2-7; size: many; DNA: TGTGCCAGCAGCCAAGATCAAGGTTTGTTGGCCTACGAGCAGTACTTC; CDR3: CASSQDQGLLAYEQYF
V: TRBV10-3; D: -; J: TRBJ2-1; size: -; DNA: TGTGCCATCAGTGAGGGGGACCTGGAGCAGTTCTTC; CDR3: CAISEGDLEQFF
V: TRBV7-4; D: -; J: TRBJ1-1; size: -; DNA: TGTGCCAGCCAGGAAAGCATGAACACTGAAGCTTTCTTT; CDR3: CASQESMNTEAFF
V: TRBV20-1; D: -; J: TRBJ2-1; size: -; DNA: TGCAGTGCATGGTCCTACAGTGAGGCTTACAATGAGCAGTTCTTC; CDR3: CSAWSYSEAYNEQFF
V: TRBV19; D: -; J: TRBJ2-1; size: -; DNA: TGTGCCAGTAGTATCTCGGTATTCAATGAGCAGTTCTTC; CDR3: CASSISVFNEQFF
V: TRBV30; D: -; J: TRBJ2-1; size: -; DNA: TGTGCCTGGAGTGTAACTAGCTCCTACAATGAGCAGTTCTTC; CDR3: CAWSVTSSYNEQFF
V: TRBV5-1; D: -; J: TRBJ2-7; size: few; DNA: TGCGCCAGCAGCCTCGGTTCAACAGTCTACGAGCAGTACTTC; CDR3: CASSLGSTVYEQYF
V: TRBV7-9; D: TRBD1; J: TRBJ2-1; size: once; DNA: TGTGCCAGCAGCTTAGACGGGGCGAGGGGGCGATACAATGAGCAGTTCTTC; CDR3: CASSLDGARGRYNEQFF
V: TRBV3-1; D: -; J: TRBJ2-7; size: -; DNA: TGTGCCAGCAGCCAACACAAGATCGGGGCTAGAGAGCAGTACTTC; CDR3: CASSQHKIGAREQYF
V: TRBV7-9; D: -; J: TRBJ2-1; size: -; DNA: TGTGCCAGCAGCTTAGGCGGGGACAGTTACAATGAGCAGTTCTTC; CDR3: CASSLGGDSYNEQFF